Given below is one T cell receptor (beta chain) in context. Its antigen is unidentified. An end of the junction does not agree with germline; a read error may underlie this. The sample originates from a study of cytomegalovirus exposure and HLA in healthy donors. Whole-study results and caveats: Available immune exposure information was restricted to CMV serostatus only.

Both 60 Vbeta primers and 13 Jbeta primers went into the PCR. Profiling relied on immunoSEQ multiplex PCR, and the TCRdb table lists in-frame clones only, not all of them. The sample has some 200,000 clones, around four fifths seen once. CDR1 is MDHEN, CDR2 SYDVKM, per germline. This CDR3 is built from 14 residues. Sample: PBMCs. The origin of this receptor is a female donor in good health and CMV-seronegative. The J gene is TRBJ1-1, the V gene TRBV28; TRBD1 is a possible D gene (5 bases). The CDR3 sequence: CARSPGLDFGEAFF. CDR3 sequence (DNA): TGTGCCCGCAGTCCGGGACTCGATTTTGGTGAAGCTTTCTTT.